A selection of T cell receptor beta chains follows, all from one sample in a study of T cells in Graves' hyperthyroidism and ophthalmopathy. TCRdb independently ran MiXCR on the multiplex PCR reads; one entry per CDR3 protein. Of around 340,000 distinct CDR3 sequences in the sample, 15% to 20% were seen once. Sample: blood. Every receptor here comes from a woman between 50 and 59 years old with Graves' hyperthyroidism. Each CDR3 is given with its conserved first and last residue. The D gene is left open where the match is weak. The listing skips clone size in some rows; elsewhere it reads once, few, many or a size class.

clone_size	v_call	j_call	d_call	cdr3_aa	cdr3_nt
many	TRBV2	TRBJ1-2	TRBD1	CASSPGTAMDGYTF	TGTGCCAGCAGTCCCGGGACAGCGATGGATGGCTACACCTTC
many	TRBV2	TRBJ1-2	.	CASSRDTDYGYTF	TGTGCCAGCAGTAGGGACACCGACTATGGCTACACCTTC
.	TRBV12-3/TRBV12-4	TRBJ2-5	TRBD1	CASRDRGLQETQYF	TGTGCCAGCAGGGACAGGGGGTTACAAGAGACCCAGTACTTC
few	TRBV20-1	TRBJ2-3	TRBD2	CSAPEVAGVADTQYF	TGCAGTGCCCCAGAGGTAGCGGGAGTCGCAGATACGCAGTATTTT
many	TRBV11-2	TRBJ2-1	TRBD1	CASNPGQVYNEQFF	TGTGCCAGCAACCCGGGACAGGTATACAATGAGCAGTTCTTC
.	TRBV2	TRBJ1-2	.	CASTPTLGSYTF	TGTGCCAGCACTCCGACCCTTGGAAGCTACACCTTC
many	TRBV27	TRBJ2-3	TRBD2	CASSPSGGGTDTQYF	TGTGCCAGCAGTCCTAGCGGGGGGGGCACAGATACGCAGTATTTT
many	TRBV11-2	TRBJ2-2	TRBD2	CASSLRLAENTGELFF	TGTGCCAGCAGCTTAAGACTAGCGGAGAACACCGGGGAGCTGTTTTTT
.	TRBV11-2	TRBJ1-2	TRBD1	CASSLDRGANYGYTF	TGTGCCAGCAGTCTAGACAGGGGAGCTAACTATGGCTACACCTTC
once	TRBV7-9	TRBJ1-4	.	CASSLRADSEKLFF	TGTGCCAGCAGCCTCCGAGCGGACAGTGAAAAACTGTTTTTT
.	TRBV19	TRBJ1-1	.	CASSIGLEAFF	TGTGCCAGTAGTATCGGCCTTGAAGCTTTCTTT
.	TRBV4-1	TRBJ1-5	TRBD1	CASSQVGTGPNQPQHF	TGCGCCAGCAGCCAAGTCGGGACAGGGCCCAATCAGCCCCAGCATTTT
many	TRBV6-1	TRBJ1-5	TRBD1	CASSPLDRVGQPQHF	TGTGCCAGCAGTCCTCTGGACAGGGTGGGTCAGCCCCAGCATTTT
.	TRBV15	TRBJ1-6	.	CATSRVSDNSPLHF	TGTGCCACCAGCAGAGTTTCCGATAATTCACCCCTCCACTTT
few	TRBV20-1	TRBJ1-5	.	CSARVGSTDQPQHF	TGCAGTGCTAGAGTTGGCAGCACGGATCAGCCCCAGCATTTT
many	TRBV12-3/TRBV12-4	TRBJ2-1	.	CASSLTWDNEQFF	TGTGCCAGCAGTTTAACGTGGGACAATGAGCAGTTCTTC
many	TRBV7-7	TRBJ2-3	.	CASSFSHTDTQYF	TGTGCTAGCAGCTTTTCACACACAGATACGCAGTATTTT
.	TRBV2	TRBJ2-7	.	CASILETGSSYEQYF	TGTGCCAGCATTCTTGAGACAGGAAGCTCCTACGAGCAGTACTTC
few	TRBV9	TRBJ1-2	.	CASSEGGGYTF	TGTGCCAGCAGCGAGGGGGGTGGCTACACCTTC
.	TRBV7-2	TRBJ1-5	.	CASSLQRNQPQHF	TGTGCCAGCAGCTTACAGCGAAATCAGCCCCAGCATTTT
.	TRBV11-2	TRBJ1-6	.	CASSLEWDWNSPLHF	TGTGCCAGCAGCTTAGAATGGGACTGGAATTCACCCCTCCACTTT
.	TRBV2	TRBJ2-2	TRBD2	CASSEGGVGELFF	TGTGCCAGCAGTGAGGGGGGGGTCGGGGAGCTGTTTTTT
few	TRBV28	TRBJ2-6	.	CASSRRSGGANVLTF	TGTGCCAGCAGTCGTAGGAGTGGTGGGGCCAACGTCCTGACTTTC
many	TRBV6-1	TRBJ1-6	.	CASSGQYNSPLHF	TGTGCCAGCTCGGGACAATATAATTCACCCCTCCACTTT
.	TRBV12-3/TRBV12-4	TRBJ1-3	.	CASTLSLGDTIYF	TGTGCCAGCACTTTGTCTCTCGGGGACACCATATATTTT
.	TRBV6-1	TRBJ1-6	.	CASSEVQGNNSPLHF	TGTGCCAGCAGTGAGGTACAGGGAAATAATTCACCCCTCCACTTT
few	TRBV7-3	TRBJ2-1	TRBD2	CASSLFAGDLEQFF	TGTGCCAGCAGCTTATTTGCGGGAGATCTTGAGCAGTTCTTC
many	TRBV6-1	TRBJ1-5	.	CASSESGGAGEPQHF	TGTGCCAGCAGTGAATCGGGAGGGGCCGGAGAGCCCCAGCATTTT